These 9 T cell receptor beta chains were sequenced from one sample in a study of graft-versus-host responses after intestinal transplantation. Their cognate antigens are unknown. Repertoires were generated with immunoSEQ multiplex PCR, while TCRdb's copy carries only in-frame clones and drops some. The sample records about 100,000 clones, 87% being singletons. Sequenced material: unstimulated CD4+ T cells sorted from spleen or lymph node cells, taken before transplant. These receptors were obtained from a human donor who was the organ donor for an intestinal transplant.

The V and J genes are TRBV7-2 and TRBJ2-7; 10 nucleotides line up with TRBD2. J lost 5 bases, V lost 5 bases, and 9 bases had no gene match. This CDR3 comprises 15 residues. Germline V CDR1 and CDR2: SGHTA, FQGNSA. In nucleotides, the CDR3 is TGTGCCAGCAGCCCACAGACCCTAGCGGGAGACGAGCAGTACTTC. As protein: CASSPQTLAGDEQYF.

Details on this clone: Additional DNA sequences in this sample encode the identical CDR3. The V gene is TRBV9, the J gene TRBJ2-1; 9 bases line up with TRBD2. This CDR3 is built from 16 residues. V gave up 4 bases and J gave up 10 bases; unmatched junction bases: 15. CDR1 is SGDLS and CDR2 is YYNGEE in the germline V gene. In nucleotides, the CDR3 is TGTGCCAGCAGCAGAGACCCCGGGACTAGCTCCCACGAGCAGTTCTTC. This codes for CASSRDPGTSSHEQFF.

Here the CDR3 reads CASTQGRGWGYTF. The CDR3 DNA sequence: TGTGCCAGCACCCAAGGGCGGGGCTGGGGCTACACCTTC. The chain carries TRBV28 and TRBJ1-2; possible D gene TRBD1, 5 bases. The V end lost 7 bases, the J end lost 8 bases, and 17 bases lay between the germline ends. The CDR3 is 13 amino acids. From germline, CDR1 is MDHEN and CDR2 SYDVKM.

The J gene is TRBJ1-4, the V gene TRBV11-2; 7 nucleotides line up with TRBD1. Germline V gene data show CDR1 as SGHAT and CDR2 as FQNNGV. The trim removed 5 bases at V and 8 bases at J, leaving 8 bases unmatched. The CDR3 sequence is 14 residues long. CDR3 in DNA: TGTGCCAGCAGCCAAGACAGGGTAGCCGAAAAACTGTTTTTT. Residues: CASSQDRVAEKLFF.

This rearrangement joins TRBV7-3 to TRBJ2-1; D unclear. V was trimmed by 5 bases and J by 2 bases, leaving 13 bases between them. This CDR3 region has 15 residues. Germline assignment: CDR1 SGHTA and CDR2 FQGTGA. The CDR3 DNA sequence: TGTGCCAGCAGCCCGGTCCCCGGCGCCTACAATGAGCAGTTCTTC. This translates into CASSPVPGAYNEQFF.

This clone has more than one count but fewer than ten. The chain uses TRBV28 and TRBJ1-2; D may be TRBD1 (6 bases). The V end lost 8 bases, the J end lost 3 bases, and 19 bases lay between the germline ends. The CDR3 contains 15 residues. Germline V CDR1 and CDR2: MDHEN, SYDVKM. CDR3 sequence (DNA): TGTGCCAGCCAACGAAGAGGGGGAACGGACTATGGCTACACCTTC. This codes for CASQRRGGTDYGYTF.

CDR3 bases: TGTGCCAGCACTCCAGCAGGGAGGAACACTGAAGCTTTCTTT. Its translation: CASTPAGRNTEAFF. The chain employs TRBV6-5 and TRBJ1-1; possibly TRBD1 for D (5 bases). This CDR3 comprises 14 residues. Per the germline V gene, CDR1 is MNHEY and CDR2 is SVGAGI. The V and J ends lost 7 bases and 1 base respectively, with 13 bases between them.

This chain uses TRBV11-3 with TRBJ2-1, with D perhaps TRBD2 (6 bases). This CDR3 region has 17 residues. Germline V gene lookup returns CDR1 SGHNT and CDR2 YENEEA. Trimming pared 0 bases from V and 1 base from J, leaving 13 bases between. In DNA form, the CDR3 reads TGTGCCAGCAGCTTAGATCTCGGGAGCGGGTCCTACAATGAGCAGTTCTTC. Encoded protein: CASSLDLGSGSYNEQFF.

This clone appeared a few times. This chain uses TRBV5-1 with TRBJ2-7; D might be TRBD2 (5 bases). In germline, CDR1 is SGHRS, CDR2 YFSETQ. Trimming removed 2 bases from V and 0 bases from J, with 6 bases in between. This CDR3 is 13 amino acids long. The CDR3 protein is CASSLRGSYEQYF. The CDR3 nucleotides read TGCGCCAGCAGCTTACGGGGCTCCTACGAGCAGTACTTC.